The 30 T cell receptor beta chains given below trace back to one sample, sequenced in a study of CXCR3-negative and CXCR3-positive naive CD8 T cells. The study's findings and limits: Greater hydrophobicity was found in TRB CDR3s of CXCR3-positive naive cells than of CXCR3-negative naive cells.

Their antigens remain unidentified. 5' RACE with UMI labels generated the TRB cDNA libraries. After re-calling the 5' RACE reads, TCRdb lists one entry per CDR3 protein, DNA absent. Listed are about 6,000 distinct CDR3 sequences; 1.7% falls within the top ten. The sequencing input was naive CXCR3+ CD8+ T cells from blood. Subset here: CD45RO-CCR7+CD27+CD95- naive CD8+ T cells expressing CXCR3 (TNR3+). The receptors were gathered from a human donor in good health. Some clones in this sample may be carry-over from other donors' samples.

This chain joins TRBV12-3 or TRBV12-4 and TRBJ2-5. The CDR3 is made up of 13 amino acids. The chain's CDR3 is CASSFRERETQYF.

This clonotype is called medium-sized based on its frequency. The genes are TRBV9 and TRBJ2-7; the TRBD1 assignment by TCRdb is unverifiable without DNA. CDR1 and CDR2 (germline): SGDLS, YYNGEE. The length of the CDR3 is 15 residues. This CDR3 reads CASSVDTGSPYEQYF.

The chain has TRBV5-1 and TRBJ2-1; TCRdb returns TRBD1, unconfirmable since there is no DNA. This CDR3 has 12 residues. Per the germline V gene, CDR1 is SGHRS and CDR2 is YFSETQ. CDR3 region: CASRNTPDEQFF.

Judged by frequency, this clonotype is medium-sized (0.01 to 0.1%). The chain has TRBV29-1 and TRBJ1-5; TCRdb selects TRBD1, and the lack of DNA leaves this call unchecked. The germline V gene encodes CDR1 SQVTM and CDR2 ANQGSEA. This CDR3 comprises 15 residues. The CDR3 protein is CSVAARQYSNQPQHF.

The chain employs TRBV5-1 and TRBJ2-1; lacking DNA, the TRBD1 call made by TCRdb goes unchecked. Germline assignment: CDR1 SGHRS and CDR2 YFSETQ. CDR3 length: 15 amino acids. This chain's CDR3 is CASSPGQGALGEQFF. Combining the CDR3 with reference TRBV5-1 and TRBJ2-1 gives the whole variable domain KAGVTQTPRYLIKTRGQQVTLSCSPISGHRSVSWYQQTPGQGLQFLFEYFSETQRNKGNFPGRFSGRQFSNSRSEMNVSTLELGDSALYLCASSPGQGALGEQFFGPGTRLTVL.

This clonotype is identified as medium-sized from frequency. The CDR3 region is CASSPPPRGRNPEAFF. The J gene is TRBJ1-1, the V gene TRBV27. The CDR3 has 16 amino acids. Germline CDR1 MNHEY, CDR2 SMNVEV (reference sequence).

By frequency, this clonotype registers medium-sized. The chain joins TRBV29-1 to TRBJ2-7; TCRdb's D gene call, TRBD1, goes unchecked for lack of DNA. This CDR3 has 14 amino acids. The germline V gene has CDR1 SQVTM and CDR2 ANQGSEA. CDR3 region: CSVEEAGETYEQYF.

The rearrangement links TRBV29-1 to TRBJ2-3; absent DNA, TCRdb's TRBD1 call cannot be checked. CDR1 and CDR2 (germline): SQVTM, ANQGSEA. The CDR3 contains 19 residues. This CDR3 reads CSVEDLGQIPPGGTDTQYF.

Judged by frequency, this clonotype is medium-sized. The chain has TRBV20-1 and TRBJ2-7; TCRdb indicates TRBD1, and absent DNA this call remains unverified. The CDR3 consists of 14 residues. Germline V CDR1 and CDR2: DFQATT, SNEGSKA (reference sequence). The CDR3 sequence is CSARSRDATYEQYF.

This rearrangement joins TRBV3-1 to TRBJ1-1. In germline, CDR1 is LGHDT, CDR2 YNNKEL (reference sequence). This CDR3 contains 14 residues. The CDR3 here is CASSQDAMNTEAFF.

The chain combines TRBV20-1 with TRBJ1-1. Germline assignment: CDR1 DFQATT and CDR2 SNEGSKA (reference sequence). This CDR3 has 17 amino acids. CDR3 sequence reads: CSARDQVLAHSNTEAFF.

By frequency, this clonotype is medium-sized. The J gene is TRBJ2-1, the V gene TRBV6-2 or TRBV6-3; no DNA is available, so the TRBD2 call from TCRdb remains unchecked. The CDR3 covers 16 residues. CDR1 MNHEY and CDR2 SVGEGT come from the germline V gene. The CDR3 region is CASSSIAGEDYNEQFF.

This clonotype is deemed medium-sized by its frequency. V usage is TRBV29-1 and J usage is TRBJ2-1; lacking DNA, the TRBD2 call made by TCRdb goes unchecked. The V gene's germline CDR1 is SQVTM and CDR2 ANQGSEA. This CDR3 spans 12 amino acids. This CDR3 is CSVEGIGSEQFF.

Judged by frequency, this clonotype is large. The chain combines TRBV18 with TRBJ1-2. Per the germline V gene, CDR1 is KGHSH and CDR2 is LQKENI. CDR3 size: 14 residues. CDR3 region: CASSLGGRRTGYTF.

In terms of frequency, this clonotype is medium-sized. The V call is TRBV20-1, the J call TRBJ2-5. CDR1 and CDR2 (germline): DFQATT, SNEGSKA (reference sequence). The CDR3 is made up of 13 amino acids. CDR3 sequence: CSARSLGGETQYF.

The chain is built from TRBV13 and TRBJ1-1. Germline V gene lookup returns CDR1 PRHDT and CDR2 FYEKMQ (reference sequence). The CDR3 totals 11 residues. The CDR3 region is CASSRNTEAFF.

The chain joins TRBV20-1 to TRBJ2-1; without DNA, the TCRdb call of TRBD2 cannot be checked. The CDR3 loop spans 15 amino acids. Germline-derived CDR1 and CDR2 are DFQATT and SNEGSKA (reference sequence). CDR3 sequence: CSAQPTSGSYNEQFF.

The CDR3 loop reads CASSPKMDSSSYNEQFF. The V call is TRBV18, the J call TRBJ2-1. The CDR3 is made up of 17 amino acids. The germline CDR1 and CDR2 sequences are KGHSH and LQKENI. The variable domain in full, with the rest retrieved from reference TRBV18 and TRBJ2-1, is NAGVMQNPRHLVRRRGQEARLRCSPMKGHSHVYWYRQLPEEGLKFMVYLQKENIIDESGMPKERFSAEFPKEGPSILRIQQVVRGDSAAYFCASSPKMDSSSYNEQFFGPGTRLTVL.

This sequence joins TRBV29-1 and TRBJ1-1. Germline-derived CDR1 and CDR2 are SQVTM and ANQGSEA. The CDR3 consists of 11 residues. This chain's CDR3 is CSVEGAMKAFF.

The gene calls are TRBV20-1 and TRBJ2-1; TCRdb proposes TRBD2, but this gene call is untestable without DNA. Germline CDR1 and CDR2: DFQATT and SNEGSKA (reference sequence). The CDR3 is 16 residues long. CDR3 protein: CSARDRDKGLAGEQFF.

Frequency places this clonotype as medium-sized. This chain links TRBV29-1 with TRBJ2-7; TCRdb names TRBD1, which stays unverified in the absence of DNA. CDR1 and CDR2 (germline): SQVTM, ANQGSEA. The CDR3 is 12 residues long. CDR3 region: CSAGQGAGEQYF.

This clonotype ranks as medium-sized in terms of frequency. The chain links TRBV7-9 to TRBJ1-1. CDR1 and CDR2 (germline): SEHNR, FQNEAQ (reference sequence). The CDR3 length is 14 residues. The CDR3 here is CASSSAISGTEAFF.

This clonotype is labeled medium-sized based on frequency. The chain employs TRBV4-3 and TRBJ2-3; TCRdb's D call, TRBD2, is unchecked because there is no DNA. The CDR3 consists of 18 residues. The germline CDR1 and CDR2 sequences are LGHNA and YSLEER. CDR3 residues: CASSQDHVAGVVADTQYF.

The chain combines TRBV4-1 with TRBJ1-1; TCRdb's assignment of TRBD1 cannot be checked, as there is no DNA. The CDR3 spans 14 residues. CDR1 is MGHRA, CDR2 YSYEKL, per germline. CDR3 sequence: CASSLVQGDAEAFF.

The chain is built from TRBV18 and TRBJ1-2; TCRdb reports TRBD1, a call that lacks DNA to check it against. Germline lookup yields CDR1 KGHSH and CDR2 LQKENI. The CDR3 covers 15 residues. The CDR3 region is CASSPLPETNYGYTF.

Judged by frequency, this clonotype is medium-sized. V usage is TRBV10-3 and J usage is TRBJ2-7; no DNA is available, so the TRBD2 call from TCRdb remains unchecked. CDR3 length: 15 residues. The germline CDR1 and CDR2 sequences are ENHRY and SYGVKD. CDR3 in amino acids: CAILKGEEGVDEQYF.

This chain uses TRBV19 with TRBJ2-7. Germline V lookup: CDR1 LNHDA, CDR2 SQIVND (reference sequence). CDR3 size: 11 residues. The CDR3 loop reads CASSIGTEQYF.

The rearrangement links TRBV29-1 to TRBJ2-7; TCRdb outputs TRBD1, but without DNA this stays unchecked. This CDR3 has 11 residues. Germline-derived CDR1 and CDR2 are SQVTM and ANQGSEA. The CDR3 reads CSVDAGYEQYF.

Frequency places this clonotype as medium-sized. The chain couples TRBV13 to TRBJ2-1; TCRdb lists TRBD1, though no DNA is available to test this call. The CDR3 spans 14 residues. CDR1 PRHDT and CDR2 FYEKMQ come from the germline V gene (reference sequence). The CDR3 region is CASSAGVQANEQFF.

This chain connects TRBV12-3 or TRBV12-4 to TRBJ2-1; TCRdb's D call of TRBD1 is untestable without DNA. This CDR3 comprises 15 residues. This CDR3 is CASSFPPGAHNEQFF.